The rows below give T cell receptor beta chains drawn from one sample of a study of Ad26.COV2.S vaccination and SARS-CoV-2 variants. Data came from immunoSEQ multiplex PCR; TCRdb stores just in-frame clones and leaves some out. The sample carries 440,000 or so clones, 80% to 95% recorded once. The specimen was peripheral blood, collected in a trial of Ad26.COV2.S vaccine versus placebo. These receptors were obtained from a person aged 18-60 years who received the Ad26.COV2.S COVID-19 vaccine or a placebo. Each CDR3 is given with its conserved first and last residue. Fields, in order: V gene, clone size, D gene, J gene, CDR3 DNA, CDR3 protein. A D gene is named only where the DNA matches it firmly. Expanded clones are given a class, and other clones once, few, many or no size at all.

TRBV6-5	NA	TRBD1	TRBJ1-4	TGTGCCAGCAGCCGGGACAGGGTTAATGAAAAACTGTTTTTT	CASSRDRVNEKLFF
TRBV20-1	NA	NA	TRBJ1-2	TGCAGTGCTACCGGGCGAAATGGCTACACCTTC	CSATGRNGYTF
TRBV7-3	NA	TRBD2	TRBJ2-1	TGTGCCAGCAGCTTAATGGCGGGAGGCTACAATGAGCAGTTCTTC	CASSLMAGGYNEQFF
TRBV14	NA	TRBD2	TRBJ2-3	TGTGCCAGCAGCCGACTAGCGGGAGTAGGAAGCACAGATACGCAGTATTTT	CASSRLAGVGSTDTQYF
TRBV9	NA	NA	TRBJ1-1	TGTGCCAGCAGCACAAGTGTCGAGAGAATGAACACTGAAGCTTTCTTT	CASSTSVERMNTEAFF
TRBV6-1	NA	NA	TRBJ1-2	TGTGCCAGCAGTGAGACCGGGTCCAACTATGGCTACACCTTC	CASSETGSNYGYTF
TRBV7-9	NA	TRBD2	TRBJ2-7	TGTGCCAGCAGCTTAAGGGAAGGCCTAGCGGGAGGGACCTCCTACGAGCAGTACTTC	CASSLREGLAGGTSYEQYF
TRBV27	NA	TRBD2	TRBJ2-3	TGTGCCAGCAGTTTATGGGGAGGGAGGCATGCAGATACGCAGTATTTT	CASSLWGGRHADTQYF
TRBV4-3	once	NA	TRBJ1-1	TGCGCCAGCAGCCAAGGACAGCGCAACACTGAAGCTTTCTTT	CASSQGQRNTEAFF
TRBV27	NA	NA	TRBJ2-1	TGTGCCAGCAGTTTCCGGGACTCCTACAATGAGCAGTTCTTC	CASSFRDSYNEQFF
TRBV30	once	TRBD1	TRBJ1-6	TGTGCCTGGAGTCTCCGGACAGGGCAAGTGACTTCACCCCTCCACTTT	CAWSLRTGQVTSPLHF
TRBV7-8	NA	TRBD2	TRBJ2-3	TGTGCCAGCAGCTTGCGACTAGCGGGTCCCACAGATACGCAGTATTTT	CASSLRLAGPTDTQYF
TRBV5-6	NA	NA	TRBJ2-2	TGTGCCAGCAGCTTGGTGAGTCGGACCGGGGAGCTGTTTTTT	CASSLVSRTGELFF
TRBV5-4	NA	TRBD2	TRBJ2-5	TGTGCCAGCAGCTTCGGGACTACCACCCAAGAGACCCAGTACTTC	CASSFGTTTQETQYF
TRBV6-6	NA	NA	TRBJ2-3	TGTGCCAGCAGTTCCAGGGTCATAGATACGCAGTATTTT	CASSSRVIDTQYF
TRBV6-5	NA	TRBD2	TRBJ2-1	TGTGCCAGCAAAAACTGGGCGGGAGAGGGGAATGAGCAGTTCTTC	CASKNWAGEGNEQFF
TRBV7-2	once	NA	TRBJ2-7	TGTGCCAGCAGCTTAGGCTCTAGGCCCGGCCTCCTCTACGAGCAGTACTTC	CASSLGSRPGLLYEQYF
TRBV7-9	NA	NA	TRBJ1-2	TGTGCCAGCAGCTTTGGGAGAGCTAACTATGGCTACACCTTC	CASSFGRANYGYTF
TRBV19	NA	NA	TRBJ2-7	TGTGCCAGTAGGGGGAGCTACGAGCAGTACTTC	CASRGSYEQYF
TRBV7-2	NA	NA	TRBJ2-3	TGTGCCAGCGCCCGTTGGGGGCGCACAGATACGCAGTATTTT	CASARWGRTDTQYF
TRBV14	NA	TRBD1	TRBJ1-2	TGTGCCAGCAGCCAAGCAGGGGGGCAATATGGCTACACCTTC	CASSQAGGQYGYTF
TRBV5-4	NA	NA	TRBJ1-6	TGTGCCAGCAGCCGACCCCCAGGGGAGAATTCACCCCTCCACTTT	CASSRPPGENSPLHF
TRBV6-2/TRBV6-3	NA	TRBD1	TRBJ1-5	TGTGCCAGCAGTTACTCCGTGGGACAGATCAATCAGCCCCAGCATTTT	CASSYSVGQINQPQHF
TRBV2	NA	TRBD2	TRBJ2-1	TGTGCCAGCAGTGACAATGGAGCGGGAGGGAACAATGAGCAGTTCTTC	CASSDNGAGGNNEQFF
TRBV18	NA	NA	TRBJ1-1	TGTGCCAGCTCACCAAGCACCGGGGGGAACACTGAAGCTTTCTTT	CASSPSTGGNTEAFF
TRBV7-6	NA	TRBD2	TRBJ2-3	TGTGCCAGCAGCCAACAAATAGCGGGAGGTGCAGATACGCAGTATTTT	CASSQQIAGGADTQYF
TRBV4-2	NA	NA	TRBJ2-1	TGTGCCAGCAGCCAAGTCGGGACTGTGAATGAGCAGTTCTTC	CASSQVGTVNEQFF
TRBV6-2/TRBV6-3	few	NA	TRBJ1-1	TGTGCCAGCAGCCCCCGGGAGGGTGAAGCTTTCTTT	CASSPREGEAFF
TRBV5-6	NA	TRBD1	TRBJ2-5	TGTGCCAGCAGCTTCGGGACAGGGGATGAAGAGACCCAGTACTTC	CASSFGTGDEETQYF
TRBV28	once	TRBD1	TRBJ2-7	TGTGCCAGCAGTCGAACAGGGGGCAGCTACGAGCAGTACTTC	CASSRTGGSYEQYF
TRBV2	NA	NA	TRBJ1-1	TGTGCCAGCATGAAAGAGGGAATGAACACTGAAGCTTTCTTT	CASMKEGMNTEAFF
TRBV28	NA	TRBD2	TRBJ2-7	TGTGCCAGCAGAGCGGGAAGCTCCTACGAGCAGTACTTC	CASRAGSSYEQYF
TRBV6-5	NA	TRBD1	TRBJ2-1	TGTGCCAGCAGTTTGGGACAGGGGAGGCATGAGCAGTTCTTC	CASSLGQGRHEQFF
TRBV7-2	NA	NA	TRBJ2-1	TGTGCCAGCAGCTGGGGCGGGACCCACAATGAGCAGTTCTTC	CASSWGGTHNEQFF
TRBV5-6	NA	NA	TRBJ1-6	TGTGCCAGCAGCTTGTCTTATTCACCCCTCCACTTT	CASSLSYSPLHF
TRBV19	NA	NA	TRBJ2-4	TGTGCCAGTAGTCAGGGTGGTGTTACCAAAAACATTCAGTACTTC	CASSQGGVTKNIQYF
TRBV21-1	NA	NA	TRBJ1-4	TGTGCCAGCAGCAAAAGGGGAAGTGCGGGTCCGGGACGCCAAGAGAATGCAACTAATGAAAAACTGTTTTTT	CASSKRGSAGPGRQENATNEKLFF
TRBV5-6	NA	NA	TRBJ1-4	TGTGCCAGCAGCTCTCAGGGGCTGGCTAATGAAAAACTGTTTTTT	CASSSQGLANEKLFF
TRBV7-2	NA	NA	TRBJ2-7	TGTGCCAGCAGCCAGGACTTAGCAAGCTCCTACGAGCAGTACTTC	CASSQDLASSYEQYF
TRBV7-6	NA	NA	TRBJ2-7	TGTGCCAGCAGCTTAGCCAGCGGCGAGCAGTACTTC	CASSLASGEQYF
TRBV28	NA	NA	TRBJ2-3	TGTGCCAGCAGTCCCCAATGGTCTGGGGAAGCAGATACGCAGTATTTT	CASSPQWSGEADTQYF
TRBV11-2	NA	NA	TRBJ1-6	TGTGCCAGCAGCTTCCACATTCAGAATTCACCCCTCCACTTT	CASSFHIQNSPLHF
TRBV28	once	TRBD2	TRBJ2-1	TGTGCCAGCAGTTTCCTCGGGAGGGGTTCGGATGAGCAGTTCTTC	CASSFLGRGSDEQFF
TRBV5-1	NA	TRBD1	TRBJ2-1	TGCGCCAGCAGCCCCAGCCCCCCGGGACAGGGCTCCTACAATGAGCAGTTCTTC	CASSPSPPGQGSYNEQFF
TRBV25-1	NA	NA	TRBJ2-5	TGTGCCAGCAGTGCCGGGACGGTCCAAGAGACCCAGTACTTC	CASSAGTVQETQYF
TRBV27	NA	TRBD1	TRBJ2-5	TGTGCCAGCAGTATCCGCAGGGGGCGATTCGGGACCCAGTACTTC	CASSIRRGRFGTQYF
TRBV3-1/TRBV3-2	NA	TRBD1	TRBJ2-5	TGTGCCAGCAGCCAACAGACAGGGGGCTGGGAGACCCAGTACTTC	CASSQQTGGWETQYF
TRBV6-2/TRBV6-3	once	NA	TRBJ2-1	TGTGCCAGCAGTTACCAAGGGGCGGCAGGGTACAATGAGCAGTTCTTC	CASSYQGAAGYNEQFF
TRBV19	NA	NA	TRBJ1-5	TGTGCCAGTAGTATAGTGGGAGGGGTTCACAATCAGCCCCAGCATTTT	CASSIVGGVHNQPQHF
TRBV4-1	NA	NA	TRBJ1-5	TGCGCCAGCAGCCAAGATCTGGGGGGACATCAGCCCCAGCATTTT	CASSQDLGGHQPQHF
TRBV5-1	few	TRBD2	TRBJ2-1	TGCGCCAGCAGCTTGGGCGAACGAGCGGGGAAGCACCCCTACAATGAGCAGTTCTTC	CASSLGERAGKHPYNEQFF